This T cell receptor (beta chain) was observed in a study of T cell changes during pregnancy in multiple sclerosis (dated by TCRdb to the late 2010s). Some background on the complete study: Changes in the T cell repertoire over the course of pregnancy were examined in this study in women with multiple sclerosis.

Note on this clone: This clone's antigen is unknown. Base qualities are not recorded, but no much larger clone differs from it by a single base.

Preparation of the library involved the immunoSEQ multiplex PCR assay. The table was pulled from immuneACCESS by TCRdb, which kept in-frame rearrangements only. Such tables lose some clones; where checked, under half of the loss comes from unresolved V genes, and the rest has no known cause. For this sample there are about 40,000 clones; roughly 93% appear just once. The leading ten clones occupy under 0.4% of the sample. Trimming accounts for 6 bases at V and 7 bases at J, while the number of junction bases matched to no gene is 12. CDR3 length: 15 amino acids, cysteine to phenylalanine. This entry keeps only the CDR3 DNA: 45 bases, framed from base 1. In the germline V gene, CDR1 corresponds to MNHEY and CDR2 to SVGAGI.

The TCR comes from a female donor with multiple sclerosis, enrolled in a pregnancy study. Here the sequenced sample was CD4+ T cells from peripheral blood mononuclear cells, taken after pregnancy. The V and J segments used are TRBV6-5 and TRBJ1-1, with TRBD1 matching 9 junction bases. The nucleotides are TGTGCCAGCAGCTACACCGGGACAGGGTTGGGTGAAGCTTTCTTT. Its protein reads: CASSYTGTGLGEAFF.